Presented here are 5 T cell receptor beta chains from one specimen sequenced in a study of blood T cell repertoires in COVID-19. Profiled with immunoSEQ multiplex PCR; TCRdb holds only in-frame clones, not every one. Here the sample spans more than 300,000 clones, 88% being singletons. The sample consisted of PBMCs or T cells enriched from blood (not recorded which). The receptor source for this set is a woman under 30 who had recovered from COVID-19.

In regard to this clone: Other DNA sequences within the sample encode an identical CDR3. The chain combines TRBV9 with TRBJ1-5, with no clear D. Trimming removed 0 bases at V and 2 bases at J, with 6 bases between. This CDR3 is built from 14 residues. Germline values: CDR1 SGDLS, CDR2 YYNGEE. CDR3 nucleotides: TGTGCCAGCAGCGTAGGCCAGGGCAATCAGCCCCAGCATTTT. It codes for CASSVGQGNQPQHF.

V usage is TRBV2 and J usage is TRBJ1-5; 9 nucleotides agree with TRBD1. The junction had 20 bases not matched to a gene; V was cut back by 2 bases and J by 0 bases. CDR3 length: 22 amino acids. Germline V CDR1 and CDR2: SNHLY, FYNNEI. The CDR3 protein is CASSEPYTVRDRARHSNQPQHF. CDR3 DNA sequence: TGTGCCAGCAGTGAACCTTACACCGTCCGGGACAGGGCCCGTCATAGCAATCAGCCCCAGCATTTT. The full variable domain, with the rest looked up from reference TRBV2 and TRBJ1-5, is EPEVTQTPSHQVTQMGQEVILRCVPISNHLYFYWYRQILGQKVEFLVSFYNNEISEKSEIFDDQFSVERPDGSNFTLKIRSTKLEDSAMYFCASSEPYTVRDRARHSNQPQHFGDGTRLSIL.

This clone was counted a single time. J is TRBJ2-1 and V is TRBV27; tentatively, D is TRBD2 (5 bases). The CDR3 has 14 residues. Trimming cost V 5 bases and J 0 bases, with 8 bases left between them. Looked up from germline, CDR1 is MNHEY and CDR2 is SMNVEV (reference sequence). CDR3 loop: CASSVRDSYNEQFF. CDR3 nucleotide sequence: TGTGCCAGCAGTGTCCGGGACTCCTACAATGAGCAGTTCTTC.

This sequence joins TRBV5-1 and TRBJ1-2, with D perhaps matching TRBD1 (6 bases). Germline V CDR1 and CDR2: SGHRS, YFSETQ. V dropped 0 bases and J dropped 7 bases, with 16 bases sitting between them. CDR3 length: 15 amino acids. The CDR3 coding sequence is TGCGCCAGCAGCTTGGAGGTCGCGGGGGCGAGTGGCTACACCTTC. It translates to CASSLEVAGASGYTF.

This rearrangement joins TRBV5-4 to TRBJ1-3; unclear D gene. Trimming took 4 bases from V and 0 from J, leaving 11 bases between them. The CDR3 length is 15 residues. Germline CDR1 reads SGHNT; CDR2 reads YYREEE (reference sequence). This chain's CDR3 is CASSLDRSSGNTIYF. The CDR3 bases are TGTGCCAGCAGCCTAGACCGTAGCTCTGGAAACACCATATATTTT.